These 14 T cell receptor beta chains share one sample of origin, sequenced in a study of T cells in Graves' hyperthyroidism and ophthalmopathy. From RNA transcripts, TCR beta CDR3 regions were amplified. First-round RT-PCR of the TCR CDR3 relied on the HTBI primer set. TCRdb re-derived calls from the multiplex PCR reads in MiXCR, one entry per CDR3 protein. This repertoire shows 620,000 or so distinct CDR3 sequences, roughly 14% found once; its top ten account for roughly an eighth. Sequencing used blood. These receptors came from a woman aged 45-65 years with Graves' ophthalmopathy.

Ten or more counts support this clonotype. The chain is built from TRBV27 and TRBJ2-1; 7 positions agree with TRBD2. The V segment lost 5 bases and the J segment 0 bases; nucleotides outside the gene matches: 13. Germline lookup yields CDR1 MNHEY and CDR2 SMNVEV (reference sequence). The CDR3 loop spans 18 amino acids. The CDR3 protein is CASSKGPPGGSSYNEQFF. CDR3 bases: TGTGCCAGCAGTAAGGGGCCGCCGGGGGGTAGCTCCTACAATGAGCAGTTCTTC.

This chain uses TRBV20-1 with TRBJ2-1; possible D gene TRBD2, 6 bases. The germline CDR1 and CDR2 sequences are DFQATT and SNEGSKA (reference sequence). V was shortened by 5 bases and J by 0 bases, with 23 bases between the two germline ends. This CDR3 comprises 18 residues. CDR3 residues: CSARGTLPMGYSYNEQFF. The DNA for the CDR3 is TGCAGTGCTCGCGGGACTCTCCCGATGGGCTACTCCTACAATGAGCAGTTCTTC.

In this sample, this clonotype turned up many times. The chain joins TRBV28 to TRBJ1-4; a weak D match, TRBD1 (5 bases). V was trimmed by 3 bases and J by 6 bases, leaving 8 bases between them. In germline, CDR1 is MDHEN, CDR2 SYDVKM. The CDR3 covers 13 residues. The CDR3: CASSLSQDEKLFF. CDR3 DNA sequence: TGTGCCAGCAGTTTGTCACAGGATGAAAAACTGTTTTTT.

This clonotype came up many times. The chain is built from TRBV12-3 or TRBV12-4 and TRBJ2-7; 7 bases are a match to TRBD1. V dropped 6 bases and J dropped 1; count of bases not matched to a gene: 9. This CDR3 comprises 15 residues. CDR3 region: CASSPSDRQSYEQYF. The CDR3 DNA sequence: TGTGCCAGCAGCCCCTCGGACAGGCAGTCCTACGAGCAGTACTTC.

This clonotype was detected ten times or more. V and J are TRBV3-1 and TRBJ1-2; TRBD1 agrees at 7 bases. The CDR3 consists of 14 residues. The germline V gene encodes CDR1 LGHDT and CDR2 YNNKEL (reference sequence). The V gene end was trimmed by 3 bases and the J gene end by 6 bases; junction bases not matched to a gene: 7. The CDR3, as DNA: TGTGCCAGCAGCCACTACGACAGGGATCATGGCTACACCTTC. Translated, it gives CASSHYDRDHGYTF.

This clonotype appeared many times. The V call is TRBV6-1, the J call TRBJ2-2, with 10 nucleotides matching TRBD2. Per the germline V gene, CDR1 is MNHNS and CDR2 is SASEGT. The CDR3 runs 16 residues. Trimming took 6 bases from V and 8 from J; bases not matched to a gene: 12. The CDR3 loop is CASRLAGAIGAGELFF. For the CDR3, the DNA is TGTGCCAGCAGGCTAGCGGGAGCAATCGGGGCGGGGGAGCTGTTTTTT.

This clonotype has at least ten counts. The rearrangement joins TRBV28 to TRBJ2-1; D is possibly TRBD2 (7 bases). Trimming took off 8 bases at V and 3 bases at J, with 14 bases between the two ends. The CDR3 is 14 residues long. Germline V gene sequence: CDR1 MDHEN, CDR2 SYDVKM. The CDR3 loop reads CASGRGSDYNEQFF. Written as DNA, the CDR3 is TGTGCCAGCGGGAGGGGGTCTGACTACAATGAGCAGTTCTTC.

This clonotype was found many times. In DNA form, the CDR3 reads TGTGCCAGCAGGGGGGAACCCACAGATACGCAGTATTTT. Translation gives CASRGEPTDTQYF. J is TRBJ2-3 and V is TRBV2; either TRBD1 or TRBD2 may fit D (5 bases each). The V and J ends lost 6 bases and 2 bases respectively, with 9 bases between them. CDR1 is SNHLY, CDR2 FYNNEI, per germline. CDR3 length: 13 residues.

This clonotype has more than one count but fewer than ten. The rearrangement uses TRBV7-6 and TRBJ2-7, with unresolved D. The germline V and J ends were trimmed by 2 bases and 2 bases, with 10 bases remaining between them. CDR1 is SGHVS, CDR2 FNYEAQ, per germline. This CDR3 comprises 14 residues. This CDR3 is CASSLSPRTYEQYF. Written as DNA, the CDR3 is TGTGCCAGCAGCTTATCCCCCAGAACCTACGAGCAGTACTTC. Full variable domain (outside the CDR3, taken from reference TRBV7-6 and TRBJ2-7): GAGVSQSPRYKVTKRGQDVALRCDPISGHVSLYWYRQALGQGPEFLTYFNYEAQQDKSGLPNDRFSAERPEGSISTLTIQRTEQRDSAMYRCASSLSPRTYEQYFGPGTRLTVT.

Notes on this clonotype: The junction does not match germline at one end; this may be a read error. This sequence joins TRBV10-3 and TRBJ1-5, with D perhaps matching TRBD1 (6 bases). In germline, CDR1 is ENHRY, CDR2 SYGVKD. This CDR3 region has 12 residues. The CDR3 bases are TGTGCCACAGGGGCGGTAATCGAGCCCCGGCATTTT. Translating gives CATGAVIEPRHF.

This clonotype was observed many times. The gene calls are TRBV11-2 and TRBJ2-7, with TRBD2 matching 8 bases. The J segment lost 7 bases and the V segment lost 2 bases, leaving 7 bases of the junction unmatched. CDR3 length: 14 amino acids. CDR1 and CDR2 (germline): SGHAT, FQNNGV. CDR3 coding DNA: TGTGCCAGCAGCTTATCGGGAGGGCCAGGGGAGCAGTACTTC. Residues: CASSLSGGPGEQYF.

This clonotype was picked up one time. The chain couples TRBV6-2 or TRBV6-3 to TRBJ1-4; D gene unclear. The V gene's germline CDR1 is MNHEY and CDR2 SVGEGT. The V end was cut by 1 base, the J end by 8 bases, with 5 bases between. The length of the CDR3 is 12 residues. CDR3 residues: CASSYYVEKLFF. The CDR3 DNA is TGTGCCAGCAGTTACTATGTGGAAAAACTGTTTTTT.

This clonotype was seen repeatedly, ten times or more. The rearrangement links TRBV7-9 to TRBJ1-1, with D hard to call. The V end was cut by 2 bases, the J end by 5 bases, with 9 bases between. The germline CDR1 and CDR2 sequences are SEHNR and FQNEAQ (reference sequence). The CDR3 runs to 13 residues. CDR3 DNA sequence: TGTGCCAGCAGCTTAAATATGGGTACTGAAGCTTTCTTT. Translation: CASSLNMGTEAFF.

V gene TRBV5-4 combines with J gene TRBJ1-1; D gene ambiguous. The CDR3 runs to 14 residues. The ends were cut back, 3 bases at V and 2 bases at J, with 11 bases in the middle. Germline CDR1 reads SGHNT; CDR2 reads YYREEE (reference sequence). As DNA, the CDR3 is TGTGCCAGCAGCTCTTCCTCTTTCAACACTGAAGCTTTCTTT. Translation: CASSSSSFNTEAFF.